This T cell receptor (beta chain) was documented in a study of radiotherapy plus CTLA-4 blockade in lung cancer. Study observations and caveats: Blood saw expansion of tumor-derived TCR clones after radiotherapy plus ipilimumab.

Remarks on this clone: What it binds is not known.

The assay was immunoSEQ multiplex PCR, and TCRdb's table has in-frame clones only and misses some. The table records 50,000 to 70,000 clones, about 80% of them present only once. The CDR3 is 10 residues long. Germline CDR1 reads MNHEY; CDR2 reads SMNVEV (reference sequence). The V end was cut by 3 bases, the J end by 5 bases, with 2 bases between. The specimen was peripheral blood, collected from a patient treated with radiotherapy plus ipilimumab. This sequence was found in a human donor with non-small cell lung cancer whose response to radiotherapy plus ipilimumab could not be evaluated. The rearrangement joins TRBV27 to TRBJ2-7, with D unresolved. Here the CDR3 reads CASSFNEQYF. In DNA, the CDR3 is TGTGCCAGCAGTTTTAACGAGCAGTACTTC.